Shown below are 27 T cell receptor beta chains from a single sample sequenced in a study of T cell responses to AZD1222 COVID-19 vaccine. Produced via immunoSEQ multiplex PCR; TCRdb's table is partial and in-frame only. The top ten hold approximately 2.8% of the sample, which has under 100,000 clones, 70% to 90% seen once. The input for sequencing was peripheral blood, taken on day 0 of AZD1222 vaccination. Source of these receptors: an adult in good health.

The rearrangement links TRBV19 to TRBJ1-1; D uncertain. This CDR3 has 14 amino acids. Trimming stripped 3 bases from V and 3 bases from J, with 11 bases between. Germline CDR1 LNHDA, CDR2 SQIVND (reference sequence). The CDR3 DNA reads as TGTGCCAGTAGTATGGGGTTAAGGGACACTGAAGCTTTCTTT. Translating gives CASSMGLRDTEAFF.

V and J are TRBV7-2 and TRBJ2-7; the D gene is possibly TRBD1 (6 bases). V was trimmed by 4 bases and J by 2 bases, leaving 15 bases between them. Germline V gene sequence: CDR1 SGHTA, CDR2 FQGNSA. The CDR3 runs 15 residues. CDR3 loop: CASSYSDSRAYEQYF. CDR3 DNA sequence: TGTGCCAGCAGCTACTCGGACAGCCGCGCCTACGAGCAGTACTTC.

The chain employs TRBV19 and TRBJ1-2; D uncertain. The germline V and J ends were trimmed by 3 bases and 3 bases, with 11 bases remaining between them. The CDR3 loop spans 14 amino acids. CDR1 LNHDA and CDR2 SQIVND come from the germline V gene (reference sequence). The CDR3: CASSIEVGYYGYTF. The DNA for the CDR3 is TGTGCCAGTAGTATCGAGGTTGGGTACTATGGCTACACCTTC. The full variable domain, completed using reference TRBV19 and TRBJ1-2, is DGGITQSPKYLFRKEGQNVTLSCEQNLNHDAMYWYRQDPGQGLRLIYYSQIVNDFQKGDIAEGYSVSREKKESFPLTVTSAQKNPTAFYLCASSIEVGYYGYTFGSGTRLTVV.

The chain joins TRBV27 to TRBJ1-5; 9 bases fit TRBD1. Trimming at V came to 4 bases and at J to 6 bases, leaving 1 base not matched to a gene. Germline V gene sequence: CDR1 MNHEY, CDR2 SMNVEV (reference sequence). The CDR3 is 13 residues long. The CDR3 loop reads CASSWTGVQPQHF. Here the CDR3 DNA reads TGTGCCAGCAGTTGGACAGGGGTTCAGCCCCAGCATTTT.

The CDR3 DNA reads TGCGCCAGCAGCCAAGATGAAGTTAGGGGTTGGAACACCGGGGAGCTGTTTTTT. This encodes CASSQDEVRGWNTGELFF. The rearrangement uses TRBV4-3 and TRBJ2-2; tentatively, D is TRBD1 (5 bases). Germline CDR1 is LGHNA and CDR2 is YSLEER. The CDR3 extends over 18 amino acids. V was clipped by 0 bases and J by 1 base, with 15 bases between them.

V is TRBV28 and J is TRBJ2-7; D is ambiguous. This CDR3 is built from 15 residues. Trimming shortened V by 6 bases and J by 0 bases, and 15 bases separated the two germline ends. CDR1 and CDR2 from the germline V gene are MDHEN and SYDVKM. CDR3 loop: CASRFARLNSYEQYF. As DNA, the CDR3 is TGTGCCAGCAGGTTTGCGAGACTTAACTCCTACGAGCAGTACTTC.

CDR3 sequence: CASSPGRGDHSGANVLTF. CDR3 in DNA: TGTGCCAGCAGCCCTGGTCGGGGGGACCACTCTGGGGCCAACGTCCTGACTTTC. This chain joins TRBV7-3 and TRBJ2-6; TRBD2 matches at 7 bases. CDR1 SGHTA and CDR2 FQGTGA come from the germline V gene. The CDR3 loop spans 18 amino acids. The J segment lost 0 bases and the V segment lost 5 bases, leaving 10 bases of the junction unmatched. Full variable domain (rest looked up from reference TRBV7-3 and TRBJ2-6): GAGVSQTPSNKVTEKGKYVELRCDPISGHTALYWYRQSLGQGPEFLIYFQGTGAADDSGLPNDRFFAVRPEGSVSTLKIQRTERGDSAVYLCASSPGRGDHSGANVLTFGAGSRLTVL.

This chain uses TRBV11-2 with TRBJ1-2; D not certain. The CDR3 is made up of 15 amino acids. V gave up 1 base and J gave up 8 bases, with 17 bases separating them. Germline CDR1 is SGHAT and CDR2 is FQNNGV. CDR3 loop: CASSLGPTLSAGYTF. The CDR3 bases are TGTGCCAGCAGCTTAGGTCCCACCCTCTCCGCCGGCTACACCTTC.

Here the CDR3 DNA reads TGTGCCAGTAGTGTCGGGACTAGCGGTACGCAGTATTTT. As protein: CASSVGTSGTQYF. The chain recombines TRBV19 with TRBJ2-3, with 11 bases identical to TRBD2. J lost 8 bases, V lost 5 bases, and 3 bases had no gene match. This CDR3 has 13 amino acids. The germline CDR1 and CDR2 sequences are LNHDA and SQIVND (reference sequence).

The chain has TRBV3-1 (or the pseudogene TRBV3-2) and TRBJ1-3, with D uncertain. Trimming removed 5 bases at V and 4 bases at J, with 6 bases between. The CDR3 covers 12 residues. Germline lookup yields CDR1 LGHDT and CDR2 YNNKEL (reference sequence). CDR3 loop: CASSLIGNTIYF. CDR3 nucleotide sequence: TGTGCCAGCAGCTTGATCGGAAACACCATATATTTT.

V and J are TRBV19 and TRBJ1-1; no reliable D call. Deletions cut 3 bases from V and 4 bases from J, with 15 bases between. This CDR3 is 15 amino acids long. Germline loops: CDR1 LNHDA, CDR2 SQIVND (reference sequence). CDR3 sequence: CASSMEFGIVTEAFF. In nucleotides, the CDR3 is TGTGCCAGTAGTATGGAATTCGGGATAGTCACTGAAGCTTTCTTT.

The chain recombines TRBV5-5 with TRBJ2-7; weak D call: TRBD1 (6 bases). The V gene's germline CDR1 is SGHKS and CDR2 YYEKEE (reference sequence). CDR3 length: 15 amino acids. Trimming removed 0 bases at V and 1 base at J, with 11 bases between. CDR3 bases: TGTGCCAGCAGCTTGGCTGGACAGCTTTCCTACGAGCAGTACTTC. This sequence encodes CASSLAGQLSYEQYF.

The chain is built from TRBV3-1 (or the pseudogene TRBV3-2) and TRBJ1-4; D perhaps matches TRBD1 (6 bases). Trimming took 4 bases from V and 4 from J, leaving 16 bases between them. Germline-derived CDR1 and CDR2 are LGHDT and YNNKEL (reference sequence). The CDR3 covers 16 residues. CDR3 nucleotides: TGTGCCAGCAGCCTCCAAGGGGGGATCGGTAATGAAAAACTGTTTTTT. Translated, it gives CASSLQGGIGNEKLFF.

This sequence joins TRBV7-9 and TRBJ1-5; a possible D gene is TRBD1 (5 bases). The CDR3 spans 13 residues. The ends were cut back, 5 bases at V and 4 bases at J, with 9 bases in the middle. CDR1 is SEHNR and CDR2 is FQNEAQ in the germline V gene (reference sequence). CDR3 DNA: TGTGCCAGCAGCGGGGCAGTTAATCAGCCCCAGCATTTT. It is translated as CASSGAVNQPQHF.

The chain has TRBV6-5 and TRBJ1-1, with D possibly being TRBD1 (6 bases). CDR1 and CDR2 from the germline V gene are MNHEY and SVGAGI. The CDR3 has 16 residues. V was trimmed by 0 bases and J by 2 bases, leaving 13 bases between them. The CDR3: CASSYSGGGRNTEAFF. DNA of the CDR3: TGTGCCAGCAGTTACTCCGGGGGGGGGCGAAACACTGAAGCTTTCTTT.

J is TRBJ1-5 and V is TRBV4-2; tentative D call: TRBD1 (6 bases). Trimming took 1 base from V and 2 from J, leaving 6 bases between them. Germline V CDR1 and CDR2: LGHNA, YNFKEQ. This CDR3 is built from 14 residues. CDR3 sequence (DNA): TGTGCCAGCAGCCAAGCAGGGGGCAATCAGCCCCAGCATTTT. Translation: CASSQAGGNQPQHF.

V usage is TRBV5-6 and J usage is TRBJ1-6; TRBD1 matches at 8 bases. The CDR3 has 15 residues. Germline loops: CDR1 SGHDT, CDR2 YYEEEE. With V trimmed by 3 bases and J by 10 bases, 9 bases remained unmatched. CDR3 sequence reads: CASSSETGARSPLHF. The CDR3 DNA follows: TGTGCCAGCAGCTCGGAGACAGGGGCACGGTCACCCCTCCACTTT.

The V and J genes are TRBV30 and TRBJ1-2; weak D call: TRBD1 (5 bases). Trimming stripped 8 bases from V and 4 bases from J, with 26 bases between. The CDR3 is made up of 16 amino acids. Germline CDR1 and CDR2: GTSNPN and SVGIG (reference sequence). This chain's CDR3 is CAGRRTGTAATYGYTF. CDR3 nucleotides: TGTGCCGGAAGACGAACCGGGACCGCGGCAACCTATGGCTACACCTTC.

This chain connects TRBV5-4 to TRBJ2-5; D could derive from TRBD1 or TRBD2 (5 bases each). V was pared by 4 bases and J by 1 base, with 8 bases between. This CDR3 region has 13 residues. CDR1 and CDR2 (germline): SGHNT, YYREEE (reference sequence). CDR3 DNA: TGTGCCAGCAGCCGGGACCTCCAAGAGACCCAGTACTTC. It translates to CASSRDLQETQYF.

This sequence joins TRBV7-9 and TRBJ1-1; D may be TRBD1 (6 bases). Between the trimmed V and J ends, which lost 1 base and 7 bases, there was a span of 13 bases. Germline V lookup: CDR1 SEHNR, CDR2 FQNEAQ (reference sequence). The CDR3 length is 14 residues. CDR3 DNA sequence: TGTGCCAGCAGCTTAGTAGTGGGGGCGAATGAAGCTTTCTTT. This sequence encodes CASSLVVGANEAFF.

This clone was detected once. The rearrangement uses TRBV27 and TRBJ1-1; D perhaps matches TRBD1 (5 bases). CDR1 is MNHEY and CDR2 is SMNVEV in the germline V gene (reference sequence). The CDR3 runs to 16 residues. V lost 3 bases, J lost 5 bases, and 19 bases lay in between. The CDR3 DNA reads as TGTGCCAGCAGTTTTGTCATGGGCGGGGGGAGAACTGAAGCTTTCTTT. Residues: CASSFVMGGGRTEAFF.

V gene TRBV23-1 combines with J gene TRBJ1-1; maybe TRBD1 (5 bases). TRBV23-1 is recorded as an ORF, its role being uncertain. Between the trimmed V and J ends, which lost 4 bases and 5 bases, there was a span of 14 bases. This CDR3 has 14 residues. CDR3 loop: CASSPAGGRTEAFF. CDR3 coding DNA: TGCGCCAGCAGTCCCGCGGGGGGAAGAACTGAAGCTTTCTTT.

This chain connects TRBV5-6 to TRBJ2-5; D call uncertain. CDR3 size: 12 residues. Trimming pared 4 bases from V and 5 bases from J, leaving 9 bases between. Germline V CDR1 and CDR2: SGHDT, YYEEEE. The DNA for the CDR3 is TGTGCCAGCAGCAAGACATCGGAGACCCAGTACTTC. Translated, it gives CASSKTSETQYF.

In its sample, this clone was seen once. The genes are TRBV27 and TRBJ2-1; TRBD1 matches 9 bases. The germline V gene encodes CDR1 MNHEY and CDR2 SMNVEV (reference sequence). This CDR3 region has 15 residues. The trim removed 5 bases at V and 4 bases at J, leaving 6 bases unmatched. The CDR3 spells CASSRGDRAYNEQFF. The CDR3 DNA sequence: TGTGCCAGCAGTAGGGGGGACAGGGCTTACAATGAGCAGTTCTTC.

The V call is TRBV3-1 (or the pseudogene TRBV3-2), the J call TRBJ2-1; maybe TRBD1 (5 bases). CDR3 size: 15 residues. Trimming removed 1 base from V and 2 bases from J, with 9 bases in between. CDR1 is LGHDT, CDR2 YNNKEL, per germline (reference sequence). Written as DNA, the CDR3 is TGTGCCAGCAGCCAAGGGGCAGGGCCCTACAATGAGCAGTTCTTC. Amino acid sequence: CASSQGAGPYNEQFF.

V gene TRBV7-9 combines with J gene TRBJ1-2, with no clear D. V was trimmed by 3 bases and J by 7 bases, leaving 9 bases between them. Looked up from germline, CDR1 is SEHNR and CDR2 is FQNEAQ (reference sequence). CDR3 length equals 12 residues. The CDR3 DNA sequence: TGTGCCAGCAGCTTGTTACAGCCTGGCTACACCTTC. This sequence encodes CASSLLQPGYTF.

The chain is built from TRBV28 and TRBJ2-1; TRBD2 might be the D (7 bases). Germline V CDR1 and CDR2: MDHEN, SYDVKM. The CDR3 totals 13 residues. Trimming left V 11 bases short and J 2 bases short, with 13 bases between. CDR3 amino acids: CAAAGGPYNEQFF. DNA of the CDR3: TGTGCCGCCGCCGGGGGGCCCTACAATGAGCAGTTCTTC.